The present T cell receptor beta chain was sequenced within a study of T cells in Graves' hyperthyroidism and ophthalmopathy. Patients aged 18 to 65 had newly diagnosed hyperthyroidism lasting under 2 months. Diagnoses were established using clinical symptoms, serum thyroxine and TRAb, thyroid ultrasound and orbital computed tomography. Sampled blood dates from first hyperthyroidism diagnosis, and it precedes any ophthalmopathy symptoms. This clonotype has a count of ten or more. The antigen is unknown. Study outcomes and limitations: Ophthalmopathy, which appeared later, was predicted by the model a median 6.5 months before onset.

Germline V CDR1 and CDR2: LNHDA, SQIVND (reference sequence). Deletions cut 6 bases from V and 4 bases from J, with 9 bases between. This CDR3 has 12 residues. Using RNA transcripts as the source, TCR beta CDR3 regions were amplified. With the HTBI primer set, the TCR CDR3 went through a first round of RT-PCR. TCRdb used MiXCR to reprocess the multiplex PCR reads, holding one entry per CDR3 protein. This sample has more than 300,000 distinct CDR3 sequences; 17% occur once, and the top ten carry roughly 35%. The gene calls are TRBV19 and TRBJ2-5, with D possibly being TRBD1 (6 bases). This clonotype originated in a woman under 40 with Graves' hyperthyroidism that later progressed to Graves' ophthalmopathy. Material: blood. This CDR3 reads CASSIQGETQYF. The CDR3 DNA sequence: TGTGCCAGTAGCATACAGGGAGAGACCCAGTACTTC.